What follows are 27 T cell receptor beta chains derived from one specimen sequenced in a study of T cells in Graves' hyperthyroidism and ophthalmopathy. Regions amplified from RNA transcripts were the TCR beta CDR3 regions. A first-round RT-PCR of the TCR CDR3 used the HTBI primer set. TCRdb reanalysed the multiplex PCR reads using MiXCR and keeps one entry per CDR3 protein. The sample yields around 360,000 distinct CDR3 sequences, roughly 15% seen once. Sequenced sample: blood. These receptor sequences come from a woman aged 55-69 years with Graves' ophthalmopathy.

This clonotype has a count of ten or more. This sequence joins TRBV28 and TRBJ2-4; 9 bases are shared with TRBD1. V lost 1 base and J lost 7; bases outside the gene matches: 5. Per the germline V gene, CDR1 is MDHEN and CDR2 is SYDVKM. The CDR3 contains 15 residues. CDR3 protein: CASSLSGTGWNIQYF. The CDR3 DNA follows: TGTGCCAGCAGTTTATCCGGGACAGGGTGGAACATTCAGTACTTC.

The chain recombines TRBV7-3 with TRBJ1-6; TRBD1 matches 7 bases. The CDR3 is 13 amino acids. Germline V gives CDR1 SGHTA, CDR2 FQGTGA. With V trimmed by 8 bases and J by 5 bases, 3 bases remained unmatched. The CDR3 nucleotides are TGTGCCAGCGGGGACAGCAATAATTCACCCCTCCACTTT. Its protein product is CASGDSNNSPLHF.

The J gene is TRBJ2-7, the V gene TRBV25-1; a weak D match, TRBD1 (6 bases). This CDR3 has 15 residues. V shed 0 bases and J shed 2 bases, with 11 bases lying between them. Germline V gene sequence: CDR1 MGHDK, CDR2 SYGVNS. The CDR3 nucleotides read TGTGCCAGCAGTGAATATACAGGACAGACCTACGAGCAGTACTTC. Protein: CASSEYTGQTYEQYF.

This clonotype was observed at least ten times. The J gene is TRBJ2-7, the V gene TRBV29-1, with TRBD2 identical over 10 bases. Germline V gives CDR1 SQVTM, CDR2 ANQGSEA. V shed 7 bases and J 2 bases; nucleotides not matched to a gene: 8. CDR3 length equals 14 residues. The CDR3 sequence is CSAGWSGRAYEQYF. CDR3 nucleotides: TGCAGCGCGGGGTGGAGCGGGAGGGCCTACGAGCAGTACTTC.

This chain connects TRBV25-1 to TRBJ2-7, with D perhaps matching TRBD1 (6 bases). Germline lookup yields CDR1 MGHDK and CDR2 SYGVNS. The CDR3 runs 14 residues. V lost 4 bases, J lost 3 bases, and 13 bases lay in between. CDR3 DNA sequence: TGTGCCAGCAGTGCATACGGGACACACTACGAGCAGTACTTC. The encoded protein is CASSAYGTHYEQYF.

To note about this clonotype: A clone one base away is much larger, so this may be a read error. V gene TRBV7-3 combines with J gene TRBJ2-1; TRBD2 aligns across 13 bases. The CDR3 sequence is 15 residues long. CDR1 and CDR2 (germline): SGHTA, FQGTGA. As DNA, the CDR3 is TGTGCCAGCAGCTCGGGACTAGCGGGAAACAATGAGCGGTTCTTC. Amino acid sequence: CASSSGLAGNNERFF.

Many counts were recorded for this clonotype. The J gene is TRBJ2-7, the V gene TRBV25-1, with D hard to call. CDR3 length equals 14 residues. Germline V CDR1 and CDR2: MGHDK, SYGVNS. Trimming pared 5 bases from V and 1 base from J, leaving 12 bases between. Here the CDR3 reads CASSTHSESYEQYF. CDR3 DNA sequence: TGTGCCAGCAGTACCCATTCGGAGTCCTACGAGCAGTACTTC.

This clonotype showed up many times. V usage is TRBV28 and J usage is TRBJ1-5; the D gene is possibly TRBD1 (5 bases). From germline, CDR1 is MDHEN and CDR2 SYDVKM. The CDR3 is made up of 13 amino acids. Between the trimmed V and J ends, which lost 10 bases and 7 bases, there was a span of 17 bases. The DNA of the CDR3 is TGTGCCACCTTGGGGGGAGTAGGGCAGCCCCAGCATTTT. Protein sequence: CATLGGVGQPQHF.

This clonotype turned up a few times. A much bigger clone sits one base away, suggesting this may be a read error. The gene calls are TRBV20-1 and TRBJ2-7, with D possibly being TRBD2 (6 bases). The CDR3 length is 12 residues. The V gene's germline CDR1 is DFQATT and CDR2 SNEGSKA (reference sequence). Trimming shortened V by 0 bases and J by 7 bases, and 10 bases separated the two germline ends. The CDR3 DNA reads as TGCAGTGCTAGAGATGGGGGGTTTGAGCAGTACTTC. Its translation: CSARDGGFEQYF.

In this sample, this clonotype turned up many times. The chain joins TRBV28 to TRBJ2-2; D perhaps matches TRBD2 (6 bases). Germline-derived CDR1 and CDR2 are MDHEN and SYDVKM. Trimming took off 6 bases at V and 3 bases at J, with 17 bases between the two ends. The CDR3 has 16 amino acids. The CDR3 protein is CASSLWRGTDTGELFF. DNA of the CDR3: TGTGCCAGCAGCCTCTGGAGGGGTACGGACACCGGGGAGCTGTTTTTT. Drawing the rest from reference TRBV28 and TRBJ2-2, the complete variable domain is DVKVTQSSRYLVKRTGEKVFLECVQDMDHENMFWYRQDPGLGLRLIYFSYDVKMKEKGDIPEGYSVSREKKERFSLILESASTNQTSMYLCASSLWRGTDTGELFFGEGSRLTVL.

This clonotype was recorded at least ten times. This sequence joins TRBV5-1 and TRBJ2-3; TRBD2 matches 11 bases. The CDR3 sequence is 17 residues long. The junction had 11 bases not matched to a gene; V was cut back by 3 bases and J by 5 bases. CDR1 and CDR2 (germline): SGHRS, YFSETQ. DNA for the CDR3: TGCGCCAGCAGCTCCGGGACTAGCGGTTCCTTAAGAGATACGCAGTATTTT. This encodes CASSSGTSGSLRDTQYF. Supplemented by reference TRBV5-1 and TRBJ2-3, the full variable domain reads KAGVTQTPRYLIKTRGQQVTLSCSPISGHRSVSWYQQTPGQGLQFLFEYFSETQRNKGNFPGRFSGRQFSNSRSEMNVSTLELGDSALYLCASSSGTSGSLRDTQYFGPGTRLTVL.

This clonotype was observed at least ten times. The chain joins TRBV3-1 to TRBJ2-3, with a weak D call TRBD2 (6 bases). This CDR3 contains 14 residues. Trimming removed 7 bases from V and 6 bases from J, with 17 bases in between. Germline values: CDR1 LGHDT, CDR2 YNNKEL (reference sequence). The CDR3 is CASTLSVRGDTQYF. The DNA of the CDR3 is TGTGCCAGCACCCTCAGTGTACGGGGGGATACGCAGTATTTT.

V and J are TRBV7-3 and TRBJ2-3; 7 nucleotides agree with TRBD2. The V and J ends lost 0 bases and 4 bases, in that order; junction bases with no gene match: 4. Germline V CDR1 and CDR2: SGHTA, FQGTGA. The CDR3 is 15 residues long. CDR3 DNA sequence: TGTGCCAGCAGCTTAACTGCGGGGAGGGCAGATACGCAGTATTTT. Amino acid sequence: CASSLTAGRADTQYF.

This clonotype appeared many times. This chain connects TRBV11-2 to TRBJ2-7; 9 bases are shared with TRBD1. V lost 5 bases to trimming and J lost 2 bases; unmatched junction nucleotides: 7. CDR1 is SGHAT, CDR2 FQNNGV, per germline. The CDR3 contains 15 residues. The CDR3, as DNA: TGTGCCAGCAGCATGGGGGACAGGGCCACCTACGAGCAGTACTTC. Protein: CASSMGDRATYEQYF. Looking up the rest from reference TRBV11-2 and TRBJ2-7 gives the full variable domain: EAGVAQSPRYKIIEKRQSVAFWCNPISGHATLYWYQQILGQGPKLLIQFQNNGVVDDSQLPKDRFSAERLKGVDSTLKIQPAKLEDSAVYLCASSMGDRATYEQYFGPGTRLTVT.

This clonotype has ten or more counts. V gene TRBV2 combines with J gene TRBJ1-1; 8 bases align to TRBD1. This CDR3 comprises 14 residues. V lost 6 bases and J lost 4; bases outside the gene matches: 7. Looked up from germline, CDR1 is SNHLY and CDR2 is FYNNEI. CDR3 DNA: TGTGCCAGCAGACAACAGGGGGAAGGCACTGAAGCTTTCTTT. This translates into CASRQQGEGTEAFF.

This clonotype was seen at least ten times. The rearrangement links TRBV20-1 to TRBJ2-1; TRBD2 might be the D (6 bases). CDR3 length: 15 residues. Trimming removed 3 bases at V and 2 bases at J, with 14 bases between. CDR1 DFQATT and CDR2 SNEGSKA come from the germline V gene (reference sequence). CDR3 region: CSASTGGTPYNEQFF. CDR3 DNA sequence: TGCAGTGCTAGTACTGGCGGGACCCCCTACAATGAGCAGTTCTTC.

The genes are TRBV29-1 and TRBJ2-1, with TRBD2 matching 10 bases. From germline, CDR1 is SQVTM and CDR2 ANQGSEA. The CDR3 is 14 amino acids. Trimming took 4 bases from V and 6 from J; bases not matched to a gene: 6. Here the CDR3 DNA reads TGCAGCGTTGCCGGGACTAGCGACGGCAATGAGCAGTTCTTC. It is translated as CSVAGTSDGNEQFF.

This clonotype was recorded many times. CDR3 sequence: CASSERTSGRGPQYF. DNA of the CDR3: TGTGCCAGCAGTGAAAGGACTAGCGGGAGAGGGCCCCAGTACTTC. This rearrangement joins TRBV6-1 to TRBJ2-5; 13 nucleotides agree with TRBD2. The germline V gene encodes CDR1 MNHNS and CDR2 SASEGT. After removal of 2 bases from V and 9 bases from J, the junction contained 6 bases not matched to a gene. This CDR3 is 15 amino acids long.

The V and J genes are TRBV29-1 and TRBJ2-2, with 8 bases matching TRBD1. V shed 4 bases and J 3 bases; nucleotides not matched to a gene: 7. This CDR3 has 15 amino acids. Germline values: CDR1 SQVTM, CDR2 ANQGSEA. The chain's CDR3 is CSVGGRGQYTGELFF. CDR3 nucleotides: TGCAGCGTTGGGGGCAGGGGGCAATACACCGGGGAGCTGTTTTTT.

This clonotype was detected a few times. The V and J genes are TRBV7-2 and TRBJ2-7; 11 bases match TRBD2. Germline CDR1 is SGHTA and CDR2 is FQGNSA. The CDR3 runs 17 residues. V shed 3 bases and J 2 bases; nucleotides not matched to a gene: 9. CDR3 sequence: CASSLAGTSGLPYEQYF. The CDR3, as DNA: TGTGCCAGCAGCTTGGCGGGGACTAGCGGACTTCCCTACGAGCAGTACTTC.

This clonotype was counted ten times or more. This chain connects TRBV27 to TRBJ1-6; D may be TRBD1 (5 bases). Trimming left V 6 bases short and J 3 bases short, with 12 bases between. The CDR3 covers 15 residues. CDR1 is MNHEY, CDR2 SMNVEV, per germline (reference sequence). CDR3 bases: TGTGCCAGCAGCTTCAGGGAGGGCTATAATTCACCCCTCCACTTT. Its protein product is CASSFREGYNSPLHF.

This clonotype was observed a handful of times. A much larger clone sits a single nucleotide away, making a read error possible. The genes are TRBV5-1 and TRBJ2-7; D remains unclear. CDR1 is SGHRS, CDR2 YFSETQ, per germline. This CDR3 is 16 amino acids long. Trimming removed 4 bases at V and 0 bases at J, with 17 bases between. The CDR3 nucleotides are TGCGCCAGCAGCCCCTTGGTGGGCACGAGCTCCTACGAGCAGTACTTC. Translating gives CASSPLVGTSSYEQYF.

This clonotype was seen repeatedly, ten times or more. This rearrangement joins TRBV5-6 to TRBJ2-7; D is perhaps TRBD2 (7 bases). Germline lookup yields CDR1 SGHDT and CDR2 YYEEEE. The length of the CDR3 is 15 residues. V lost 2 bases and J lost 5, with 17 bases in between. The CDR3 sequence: CASSFGAGRGDEQYF. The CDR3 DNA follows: TGTGCCAGCAGCTTCGGAGCGGGAAGGGGGGACGAGCAGTACTTC.

CDR3 DNA sequence: TGCAGTGCTAGAACTCAGGGGAACGAGCAGTACTTC. It codes for CSARTQGNEQYF. The rearrangement joins TRBV20-1 to TRBJ2-7, with TRBD1 as a possible D gene (6 bases). The germline V and J ends were trimmed by 2 bases and 5 bases, with 10 bases remaining between them. CDR1 DFQATT and CDR2 SNEGSKA come from the germline V gene (reference sequence). The CDR3 covers 12 residues.

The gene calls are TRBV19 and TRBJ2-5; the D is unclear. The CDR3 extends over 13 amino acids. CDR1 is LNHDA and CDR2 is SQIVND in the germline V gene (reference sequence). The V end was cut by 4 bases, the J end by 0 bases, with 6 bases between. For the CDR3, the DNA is TGTGCCAGTAGTACGGCGGACCAAGAGACCCAGTACTTC. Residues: CASSTADQETQYF. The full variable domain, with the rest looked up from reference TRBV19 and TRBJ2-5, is DGGITQSPKYLFRKEGQNVTLSCEQNLNHDAMYWYRQDPGQGLRLIYYSQIVNDFQKGDIAEGYSVSREKKESFPLTVTSAQKNPTAFYLCASSTADQETQYFGPGTRLLVL.

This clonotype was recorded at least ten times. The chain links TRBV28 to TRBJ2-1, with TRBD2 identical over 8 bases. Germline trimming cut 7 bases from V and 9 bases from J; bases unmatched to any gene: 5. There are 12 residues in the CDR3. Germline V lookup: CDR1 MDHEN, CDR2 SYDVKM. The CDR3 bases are TGTGCCAGCATAGGTCGGGAGGGTGAGCAGTTCTTC. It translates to CASIGREGEQFF.

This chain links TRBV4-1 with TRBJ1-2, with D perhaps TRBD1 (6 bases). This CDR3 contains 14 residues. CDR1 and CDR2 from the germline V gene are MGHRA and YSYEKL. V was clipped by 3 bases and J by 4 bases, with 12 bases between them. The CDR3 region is CASSHDRTLYGYTF. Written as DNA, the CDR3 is TGCGCCAGCAGCCACGACAGGACTCTCTATGGCTACACCTTC.